The 31 T cell receptor beta chains presented below share a single source sample, sequenced in a study of graft-versus-host responses after intestinal transplantation. What these receptors recognize is not known. The protocol was immunoSEQ multiplex PCR, while the TCRdb copy is restricted to in-frame clones and leaves out a portion. The table records some 110,000 clones, roughly nine tenths of them present only once. This specimen was unstimulated CD4+ T cells sorted from spleen or lymph node cells, taken before transplant. The source is a human donor who was the organ donor for an intestinal transplant.

This sequence joins TRBV5-8 and TRBJ2-3; D is unclear. Germline values: CDR1 SGHTS, CDR2 YDEGEE. The CDR3 is 14 residues long. The V gene lost 0 bases and the J gene lost 2 bases, with 7 bases spanning the gap. This CDR3 reads CASSLDGYTDTQYF. Here the CDR3 DNA reads TGTGCCAGCAGCTTGGACGGGTACACAGATACGCAGTATTTT.

This clone has only a few counts. V and J are TRBV6-6 and TRBJ1-5, with TRBD1 as a possible D gene (6 bases). The germline V and J ends were trimmed by 8 bases and 2 bases, with 16 bases remaining between them. The CDR3 covers 15 residues. In germline, CDR1 is MNHNY, CDR2 SVGAGI (reference sequence). DNA for the CDR3: TGTGCCAGCGGCCGAAGGACAGCCGGCAATCAGCCCCAGCATTTT. It yields the protein CASGRRTAGNQPQHF.

This clone was seen only a few times. The chain carries TRBV10-3 and TRBJ1-2; no clear D. Trimming removed 4 bases from V and 6 bases from J, with 9 bases in between. The CDR3 is 12 residues long. Germline V gene data show CDR1 as ENHRY and CDR2 as SYGVKD. CDR3 loop: CAISGSSNGYTF. For the CDR3, the DNA is TGTGCCATCAGTGGGTCCTCCAATGGCTACACCTTC.

The chain couples TRBV28 to TRBJ2-7; 7 positions match TRBD2. CDR1 is MDHEN and CDR2 is SYDVKM in the germline V gene. The CDR3 loop spans 15 amino acids. Unmatched junction bases numbered 11, after V lost 6 bases and J lost 3 bases. CDR3 amino acids: CASRGWEGKVYEQYF. CDR3 coding DNA: TGTGCCAGCAGAGGTTGGGAGGGGAAAGTCTACGAGCAGTACTTC.

V is TRBV7-7 and J is TRBJ2-7; possibly TRBD2 for D (5 bases). The germline gives CDR1 SSHAT, CDR2 FNYEAQ (reference sequence). V dropped 0 bases and J dropped 4 bases, with 16 bases sitting between them. The CDR3 runs to 16 residues. Here the CDR3 DNA reads TGTGCCAGCAGCTTAGCGCGGGCAGAGAGACGGTACGAGCAGTACTTC. Translation gives CASSLARAERRYEQYF. Using reference TRBV7-7 and TRBJ2-7 for the parts outside the CDR3, the full variable domain is GAGVSQSPRYKVTKRGQDVTLRCDPISSHATLYWYQQALGQGPEFLTYFNYEAQPDKSGLPSDRFSAERPEGSISTLTIQRTEQRDSAMYRCASSLARAERRYEQYFGPGTRLTVT.

This clone was seen once. CDR3 bases: TGTGCCAGCAGTTTCATCGCCGGGGGGACTGAAGCTTTCTTT. Its translation is CASSFIAGGTEAFF. This rearrangement joins TRBV28 to TRBJ1-1; D may be TRBD1 (5 bases). The V end was cut by 3 bases, the J end by 5 bases, with 13 bases between. The CDR3 is 14 amino acids. Germline CDR1 reads MDHEN; CDR2 reads SYDVKM. Variable domain in full (rest from reference TRBV28 and TRBJ1-1): DVKVTQSSRYLVKRTGEKVFLECVQDMDHENMFWYRQDPGLGLRLIYFSYDVKMKEKGDIPEGYSVSREKKERFSLILESASTNQTSMYLCASSFIAGGTEAFFGQGTRLTVV.

The V and J genes are TRBV5-1 and TRBJ2-1; 12 nucleotides agree with TRBD2. Germline assignment: CDR1 SGHRS and CDR2 YFSETQ. J gave up 6 bases and V 6 bases, and 4 bases lay outside the gene matches. This CDR3 comprises 14 residues. This CDR3 reads CASTGLAGSNEQFF. In nucleotides, the CDR3 is TGCGCCAGCACCGGACTAGCGGGATCCAATGAGCAGTTCTTC.

This chain links TRBV7-6 with TRBJ2-1, with a possible D match to TRBD2 (6 bases). Trimming stripped 4 bases from V and 0 bases from J, with 16 bases between. Per germline, CDR1 SGHVS and CDR2 FNYEAQ. The CDR3 is made up of 17 amino acids. CDR3 bases: TGTGCCAGCAGCTACGGAGGGTGGTCGGTCTCCTACAATGAGCAGTTCTTC. It specifies CASSYGGWSVSYNEQFF.

The CDR3 bases are TGTGCCATCAGCCCGGGACTGTCCGGGGTCTACAATGAGCAGTTCTTC. Its translation is CAISPGLSGVYNEQFF. This chain links TRBV10-3 with TRBJ2-1, with D possibly TRBD2 on 6 matching bases. Trimming stripped 6 bases from V and 3 bases from J, with 18 bases between. The CDR3 is 16 amino acids. The germline V gene encodes CDR1 ENHRY and CDR2 SYGVKD.

The genes are TRBV6-1 and TRBJ2-5, with 7 bases lining up with TRBD1. The CDR3 totals 14 residues. Germline assignment: CDR1 MNHNS and CDR2 SASEGT. The ends lost 6 bases at V and 1 base at J; junction bases unmatched: 5. In DNA form, the CDR3 reads TGTGCCAGCAGATCGACAGGGCTCCAAGAGACCCAGTACTTC. Amino acids: CASRSTGLQETQYF.

This chain uses TRBV5-4 with TRBJ2-3; 8 bases are a match to TRBD2. Germline V gene lookup returns CDR1 SGHNT and CDR2 YYREEE (reference sequence). The J segment lost 9 bases and the V segment lost 3 bases, leaving 12 bases of the junction unmatched. The CDR3 has 15 residues. CDR3 amino acids: CASSWDSGIVGTQYF. Here the CDR3 DNA reads TGTGCCAGCAGCTGGGATAGCGGGATAGTAGGGACGCAGTATTTT.

The chain uses TRBV13 and TRBJ2-5, with 7 nucleotides matching TRBD2. The ends lost 5 bases at V and 3 bases at J; junction bases unmatched: 3. CDR1 and CDR2 from the germline V gene are PRHDT and FYEKMQ (reference sequence). The CDR3 is 13 residues long. CDR3 in DNA: TGTGCCAGCAGCGGGAGGGTTAAAGAGACCCAGTACTTC. This encodes CASSGRVKETQYF.

The gene calls are TRBV27 and TRBJ2-7; TRBD2 agrees at 8 bases. The J segment lost 0 bases and the V segment lost 8 bases, leaving 15 bases of the junction unmatched. Germline CDR1 and CDR2: MNHEY and SMNVEV (reference sequence). The CDR3 sequence is 17 residues long. The DNA for the CDR3 is TGTGCCAGCGCCAGATTCACTAGCGGATGGTTCTCCTACGAGCAGTACTTC. As protein: CASARFTSGWFSYEQYF.

In its sample, this clone was seen once. This chain connects TRBV10-3 to TRBJ2-1; possibly TRBD1 or TRBD2 for D (5 bases each). V was cut by 4 bases and J by 5 bases, with 9 bases left in between. The germline CDR1 and CDR2 sequences are ENHRY and SYGVKD. CDR3 length: 13 amino acids. Here the CDR3 reads CAISGGPHNEQFF. In DNA, the CDR3 is TGTGCCATCAGTGGGGGACCGCACAATGAGCAGTTCTTC.

V gene TRBV5-1 combines with J gene TRBJ1-3; no clear D. Germline V gene data show CDR1 as SGHRS and CDR2 as YFSETQ. Trimming left V 0 bases short and J 1 base short, with 8 bases between. The length of the CDR3 is 15 residues. In nucleotides, the CDR3 is TGCGCCAGCAGCTTGGCCGGAACTTCTGGAAACACCATATATTTT. It encodes CASSLAGTSGNTIYF.

The CDR3 region is CASSQDGGKAFF. CDR3 DNA: TGCGCCAGCAGCCAAGATGGCGGGAAGGCTTTCTTT. The V gene is TRBV4-1, the J gene TRBJ1-1; the D is unclear. The germline CDR1 and CDR2 sequences are MGHRA and YSYEKL. The length of the CDR3 is 12 residues. V lost 0 bases and J 11 bases, leaving 10 bases between the germline ends.

The chain uses TRBV6-6 and TRBJ1-1; D is ambiguous. Germline values: CDR1 MNHNY, CDR2 SVGAGI (reference sequence). V lost 4 bases and J 4 bases, leaving 16 bases between the germline ends. The CDR3 is 15 residues long. DNA for the CDR3: TGTGCCAGCAGTTCCCTGACCCCGCCGGGCACTGAAGCTTTCTTT. Residues: CASSSLTPPGTEAFF.

The rearrangement links TRBV7-3 to TRBJ2-2; 7 positions agree with TRBD1. V dropped 5 bases and J dropped 2; count of bases not matched to a gene: 2. CDR1 and CDR2 (germline): SGHTA, FQGTGA. The CDR3 extends over 14 amino acids. As DNA, the CDR3 is TGTGCCAGCAGCAGGGACAGTAACACCGGGGAGCTGTTTTTT. Its translation is CASSRDSNTGELFF. The full variable domain, rest sourced from reference TRBV7-3 and TRBJ2-2, is GAGVSQTPSNKVTEKGKYVELRCDPISGHTALYWYRQSLGQGPEFLIYFQGTGAADDSGLPNDRFFAVRPEGSVSTLKIQRTERGDSAVYLCASSRDSNTGELFFGEGSRLTVL.

The chain employs TRBV4-1 and TRBJ2-3; 9 positions agree with TRBD2. Germline assignment: CDR1 MGHRA and CDR2 YSYEKL. This CDR3 spans 18 amino acids. The ends lost 1 base at V and 4 bases at J; junction bases unmatched: 12. This CDR3 reads CASSQGWLAGRWADTQYF. The CDR3, as DNA: TGCGCCAGCAGCCAAGGGTGGCTAGCGGGACGATGGGCAGATACGCAGTATTTT.

This clone was detected once. The chain joins TRBV14 to TRBJ1-6; 9 bases are shared with TRBD1. After removal of 4 bases from V and 7 bases from J, the junction contained 5 bases not matched to a gene. The germline gives CDR1 SGHDN, CDR2 FVKESK. This CDR3 spans 15 amino acids. The CDR3 here is CASSPRTGANSPLHF. The CDR3 DNA reads TGTGCCAGCAGCCCGAGGACAGGGGCGAATTCACCCCTCCACTTT.

This clone was observed once. Written as DNA, the CDR3 is TGTGCCATCAGTGGGCAGGGGGCGAGCTCTGGAAACACCATATATTTT. The encoded protein is CAISGQGASSGNTIYF. The chain links TRBV10-3 to TRBJ1-3; TRBD1 matches 8 bases. J lost 0 bases, V lost 4 bases, and 5 bases had no gene match. Germline CDR1 and CDR2: ENHRY and SYGVKD. The CDR3 has 16 amino acids.

The rearrangement uses TRBV5-4 and TRBJ2-2; D ambiguous. From germline, CDR1 is SGHNT and CDR2 YYREEE (reference sequence). V dropped 0 bases and J dropped 6 bases, with 12 bases sitting between them. The CDR3 has 15 amino acids. CDR3 sequence reads: CASSLVDRASGELFF. CDR3 nucleotide sequence: TGTGCCAGCAGCTTGGTCGACCGAGCGTCCGGGGAGCTGTTTTTT.

The chain couples TRBV2 to TRBJ1-5; 7 bases map to TRBD1. The CDR3 contains 15 residues. The V gene end was trimmed by 5 bases and the J gene end by 4 bases; junction bases not matched to a gene: 8. Germline V lookup: CDR1 SNHLY, CDR2 FYNNEI. Here the CDR3 DNA reads TGTGCCAGCAGTCGCGGACAGGTTGGGAATCAGCCCCAGCATTTT. Residues: CASSRGQVGNQPQHF.

This chain joins TRBV19 and TRBJ1-5; D is possibly TRBD1 (5 bases). The CDR3 contains 16 residues. Germline CDR1 and CDR2: LNHDA and SQIVND (reference sequence). V was clipped by 3 bases and J by 1 base, with 13 bases between them. The chain's CDR3 is CASSIWTLRSNQPQHF. As DNA, the CDR3 is TGTGCCAGTAGTATTTGGACACTCCGAAGCAATCAGCCCCAGCATTTT.

The gene calls are TRBV19 and TRBJ2-7; D unresolved. Looked up from germline, CDR1 is LNHDA and CDR2 is SQIVND (reference sequence). The V end was cut by 0 bases, the J end by 2 bases, with 11 bases between. The CDR3 sequence is 15 residues long. CDR3 sequence: CASSIDYGRTYEQYF. Written as DNA, the CDR3 is TGTGCCAGTAGTATAGACTATGGCAGGACCTACGAGCAGTACTTC.

V gene TRBV5-1 combines with J gene TRBJ2-7, with 11 bases lining up with TRBD2. Unmatched junction bases numbered 7, after V lost 5 bases and J lost 6 bases. CDR3 length equals 14 residues. The germline V gene encodes CDR1 SGHRS and CDR2 YFSETQ. DNA of the CDR3: TGCGCCAGCAGTTCCGTAGCGGGAGGGGTCGAGCAGTACTTC. It is translated as CASSSVAGGVEQYF.

This clone occurred a few times. The chain links TRBV9 to TRBJ2-5; TRBD1 agrees at 11 bases. Germline V gives CDR1 SGDLS, CDR2 YYNGEE. The CDR3 contains 16 residues. V lost 0 bases to trimming and J lost 4 bases; unmatched junction nucleotides: 5. CDR3 coding DNA: TGTGCCAGCAGCGTAGGATCGGGACAGGGGGGAGAGACCCAGTACTTC. Translating it yields CASSVGSGQGGETQYF.

The chain couples TRBV30 to TRBJ2-3, with D perhaps matching TRBD1 (6 bases). The length of the CDR3 is 15 residues. Trimming pared 0 bases from V and 1 base from J, leaving 11 bases between. The V gene's germline CDR1 is GTSNPN and CDR2 SVGIG (reference sequence). CDR3 nucleotide sequence: TGTGCCTGGAGTGTTTGGGCAGGGGGCACAGATACGCAGTATTTT. This sequence encodes CAWSVWAGGTDTQYF.

This sequence joins TRBV9 and TRBJ1-1; 8 bases align to TRBD1. The germline CDR1 and CDR2 sequences are SGDLS and YYNGEE. V lost 2 bases to trimming and J lost 8 bases; unmatched junction nucleotides: 5. This CDR3 comprises 13 residues. CDR3 in DNA: TGTGCCAGCAGCGTCTCAGGGGGCGCGGAAGCTTTCTTT. Encoded protein: CASSVSGGAEAFF.

The rearrangement uses TRBV19 and TRBJ1-5; TRBD1 might be the D (5 bases). The V end was cut by 5 bases, the J end by 6 bases, with 17 bases between. Germline V lookup: CDR1 LNHDA, CDR2 SQIVND (reference sequence). CDR3 size: 15 residues. The CDR3 DNA reads as TGTGCCAGTAGTCAGGGTAGGCGGGTGTTTCAGCCCCAGCATTTT. Residues: CASSQGRRVFQPQHF.

The genes are TRBV7-9 and TRBJ1-5; D is uncertain. Germline-derived CDR1 and CDR2 are SEHNR and FQNEAQ (reference sequence). The CDR3 is 13 residues long. The V end was cut by 5 bases, the J end by 3 bases, with 8 bases between. Written as DNA, the CDR3 is TGTGCCAGCAGCCCCCAGAACAATCAGCCCCAGCATTTT. Translating it yields CASSPQNNQPQHF.